This TCR beta chain is drawn from a study of monozygotic twins with inflammatory bowel disease. RNA in its total form was extracted from whole blood, and T cells were not sorted. Study-wide findings and caveats: Since immunosuppressive treatments differed, patient repertoires may have gained added variability.

Remarks on this clonotype: The antigen is unknown.

UMIs with a 6-nucleotide sample barcode were added by template switching. Nested PCRs (16 and 9 cycles, two total) were applied to TCRalpha and TCRbeta cDNA. After re-calling the 5' RACE reads, TCRdb lists one entry per CDR3 protein, DNA absent. This sample's table reports approximately 420,000 distinct CDR3 sequences. Germline values: CDR1 SGHKS, CDR2 YYEKEE (reference sequence). This CDR3 is 14 amino acids long. Input material: blood. The chain is built from TRBV5-5 and TRBJ2-2. This receptor was taken from a human donor with ulcerative colitis or Crohn's disease, or a healthy co-twin of an affected twin (not recorded which). CDR3 loop: CASSFGVGTGELFF.